Listed here are 28 T cell receptor beta chains from one sample, sequenced in a study of shared clonotypes between healthy human individuals. Measured with immunoSEQ multiplex PCR; TCRdb has only the in-frame clones, and not every one. The sample has about 2.4 million clones; 80% to 95% are singletons. The specimen was naive CD4+ T cells from PBMCs. The subset was: CD45RA+ positively selected. The receptor source for this set is a man aged 18-30 years in good health. Some clones in this sample may be carry-over from other donors' samples.

This clone was counted only a few times. The V and J genes are TRBV28 and TRBJ1-5, with D possibly TRBD1 on 6 matching bases. The CDR3 has 15 residues. Trimming stripped 5 bases from V and 7 bases from J, with 18 bases between. The V gene's germline CDR1 is MDHEN and CDR2 SYDVKM. The CDR3 DNA is TGTGCCAGCAGTCCCCTTGGAGGGGGAGGACAGCCCCAGCATTTT. It translates to CASSPLGGGGQPQHF. The complete variable domain, with remaining parts taken from reference TRBV28 and TRBJ1-5, reads DVKVTQSSRYLVKRTGEKVFLECVQDMDHENMFWYRQDPGLGLRLIYFSYDVKMKEKGDIPEGYSVSREKKERFSLILESASTNQTSMYLCASSPLGGGGQPQHFGDGTRLSIL.

This sequence joins TRBV5-1 and TRBJ2-5; 12 nucleotides agree with TRBD1. V gave up 3 bases and J gave up 7 bases; unmatched junction bases: 13. The CDR3 contains 17 residues. Germline V gene lookup returns CDR1 SGHRS and CDR2 YFSETQ. CDR3 loop: CASSSPGQGALIPTQYF. CDR3 in DNA: TGCGCCAGCAGCTCTCCGGGACAGGGGGCCCTTATACCGACCCAGTACTTC. The whole variable domain, filled in from reference TRBV5-1 and TRBJ2-5, reads KAGVTQTPRYLIKTRGQQVTLSCSPISGHRSVSWYQQTPGQGLQFLFEYFSETQRNKGNFPGRFSGRQFSNSRSEMNVSTLELGDSALYLCASSSPGQGALIPTQYFGPGTRLLVL.

The rearrangement uses TRBV28 and TRBJ1-4; D is uncertain. Germline values: CDR1 MDHEN, CDR2 SYDVKM. Trimming removed 4 bases at V and 2 bases at J, with 11 bases between. The CDR3 length is 15 residues. The CDR3 DNA sequence: TGTGCCAGCAGTTCAAGCCGTGGGACTAATGAAAAACTGTTTTTT. It yields the protein CASSSSRGTNEKLFF.

The chain recombines TRBV30 with TRBJ2-1; possibly TRBD1 or TRBD2 for D (6 bases each). CDR3 size: 16 residues. The V gene's germline CDR1 is GTSNPN and CDR2 SVGIG (reference sequence). The V end was cut by 8 bases, the J end by 4 bases, with 24 bases between. CDR3 nucleotide sequence: TGTGCCCTCACTGGGGGGCGCACGAACCTTTACAATGAGCAGTTCTTC. Translating it yields CALTGGRTNLYNEQFF.

The CDR3 reads CASSLGGGYTQYF. In DNA form, the CDR3 reads TGTGCCAGCAGCTTAGGAGGAGGGTATACGCAGTATTTT. This rearrangement joins TRBV7-2 to TRBJ2-3; possible D gene TRBD2, 6 bases. Germline V gene data show CDR1 as SGHTA and CDR2 as FQGNSA. This CDR3 spans 13 amino acids. V was trimmed by 1 base and J by 7 bases, leaving 9 bases between them.

The rearrangement uses TRBV6-6 and TRBJ2-2; 9 nucleotides line up with TRBD1. In germline, CDR1 is MNHNY, CDR2 SVGAGI (reference sequence). V gave up 2 bases and J gave up 0 bases; unmatched junction bases: 1. CDR3 size: 16 residues. Here the CDR3 reads CASSYRQGANTGELFF. The CDR3 nucleotides are TGTGCCAGCAGTTACCGACAGGGGGCGAACACCGGGGAGCTGTTTTTT.

The rearrangement links TRBV5-1 to TRBJ2-1; 9 bases agree with TRBD1. V gave up 6 bases and J gave up 8 bases; unmatched junction bases: 9. The CDR3 contains 14 residues. Germline V gene data show CDR1 as SGHRS and CDR2 as YFSETQ. CDR3 bases: TGCGCCAGCAAGCCGACAGGGGGGAGCGATGAGCAGTTCTTC. This gives the protein CASKPTGGSDEQFF.

Worth noting for this clone: Different DNA sequences within this sample yield the same CDR3. The V and J genes are TRBV6-5 and TRBJ2-6; the D gene is possibly TRBD1 (5 bases). V was shortened by 5 bases and J by 1 base, with 9 bases between the two germline ends. This CDR3 spans 15 amino acids. CDR1 and CDR2 (germline): MNHEY, SVGAGI. The CDR3 coding sequence is TGTGCCAGCAGTCTGCAGGGATCTGGGGCCAACGTCCTGACTTTC. Translated, it gives CASSLQGSGANVLTF.

The chain carries TRBV5-4 and TRBJ1-6; D call uncertain. In germline, CDR1 is SGHNT, CDR2 YYREEE (reference sequence). V was pared by 1 base and J by 6 bases, with 11 bases between. The CDR3 totals 15 residues. This CDR3 is CASSLWSERNSPLHF. The CDR3 bases are TGTGCCAGCAGCTTGTGGTCCGAGCGTAATTCACCCCTCCACTTT.

The chain couples TRBV28 to TRBJ2-7; D may be TRBD1 (6 bases). The CDR3 has 15 residues. Germline V gene data show CDR1 as MDHEN and CDR2 as SYDVKM. Deletions cut 2 bases from V and 3 bases from J, with 14 bases between. The CDR3 loop is CASSLNRGGFYEQYF. The CDR3, as DNA: TGTGCCAGCAGTTTAAACAGAGGGGGTTTCTACGAGCAGTACTTC.

The chain has TRBV4-3 and TRBJ1-2; no definite D call. V lost 0 bases and J lost 3, with 5 bases in between. CDR3 length: 13 residues. Per germline, CDR1 LGHNA and CDR2 YSLEER. CDR3 region: CASSQDPDYGYTF. The CDR3 bases are TGCGCCAGCAGCCAAGATCCTGACTATGGCTACACCTTC.

Comment on this clone: Other DNA sequences in the sample encode the same CDR3. The chain is built from TRBV7-9 and TRBJ1-1; no firm D call. This CDR3 is 15 amino acids long. The germline V and J ends were trimmed by 2 bases and 0 bases, with 10 bases remaining between them. Germline V lookup: CDR1 SEHNR, CDR2 FQNEAQ (reference sequence). The CDR3 nucleotides are TGTGCCAGCAGCTTACGGAGAGGCCTGAACACTGAAGCTTTCTTT. It specifies CASSLRRGLNTEAFF.

The rearrangement links TRBV14 to TRBJ2-5; TRBD2 is a possible D gene (5 bases). CDR3 size: 16 residues. V lost 3 bases and J 5 bases, leaving 19 bases between the germline ends. Per germline, CDR1 SGHDN and CDR2 FVKESK. The CDR3 loop reads CASSQRAPSGWETQYF. The CDR3 coding sequence is TGTGCCAGCAGCCAGCGGGCTCCGAGTGGGTGGGAGACCCAGTACTTC.

The chain couples TRBV10-1 to TRBJ2-1; 7 bases map to TRBD2. The ends lost 4 bases at V and 2 bases at J; junction bases unmatched: 8. CDR3 length: 16 residues. Germline V lookup: CDR1 WNHNN, CDR2 SYGVQD (reference sequence). CDR3 DNA: TGCGCCAGCAGTGGAAGCGGGACGGGGGCCTACAATGAGCAGTTCTTC. The encoded protein is CASSGSGTGAYNEQFF.

This chain connects TRBV11-2 to TRBJ2-3; D might be TRBD2 (5 bases). Trimming removed 2 bases at V and 1 base at J, with 16 bases between. Germline assignment: CDR1 SGHAT and CDR2 FQNNGV. The CDR3 has 17 amino acids. DNA for the CDR3: TGTGCCAGCAGCTTATGGCAGCGGTCGGGTGGCACAGATACGCAGTATTTT. This encodes CASSLWQRSGGTDTQYF.

The rearrangement joins TRBV5-1 to TRBJ2-7; 9 nucleotides align to TRBD1. V lost 4 bases, J lost 5 bases, and 10 bases stayed unmatched. This CDR3 has 15 amino acids. Germline assignment: CDR1 SGHRS and CDR2 YFSETQ. CDR3 in DNA: TGCGCCAGCAGCACGGTGGCCGGGACAGGGAACGAGCAGTACTTC. Translated: CASSTVAGTGNEQYF.

This chain uses TRBV7-7 with TRBJ2-5; D remains ambiguous. Trimming removed 1 base at V and 0 bases at J, with 3 bases between. From germline, CDR1 is SSHAT and CDR2 FNYEAQ (reference sequence). The CDR3 is 13 residues long. Written as DNA, the CDR3 is TGTGCCAGCAGCTTAGACTACCAAGAGACCCAGTACTTC. Its protein is CASSLDYQETQYF.

The chain carries TRBV6-5 and TRBJ2-7; 7 nucleotides agree with TRBD2. The CDR3 runs 15 residues. V gave up 4 bases and J gave up 1 base; unmatched junction bases: 7. Germline CDR1 MNHEY, CDR2 SVGAGI. CDR3 sequence reads: CASSSLGLVSYEQYF. CDR3 nucleotide sequence: TGTGCCAGCAGTTCCTTAGGACTAGTATCCTACGAGCAGTACTTC.

The chain couples TRBV30 to TRBJ2-3; the match to TRBD2 covers 9 bases. CDR1 is GTSNPN, CDR2 SVGIG, per germline (reference sequence). The CDR3 is 15 amino acids. V lost 2 bases and J lost 0; bases outside the gene matches: 3. In nucleotides, the CDR3 is TGTGCCTGGAGTACTAGCGGGCCAAGCACAGATACGCAGTATTTT. Its protein product is CAWSTSGPSTDTQYF.

For this clone: The same CDR3 is also encoded by other DNA sequences in this sample. This sequence joins TRBV20-1 and TRBJ2-3; D not certain. CDR3 length: 10 amino acids. Deletions cut 6 bases from V and 2 bases from J, with 3 bases between. From germline, CDR1 is DFQATT and CDR2 SNEGSKA (reference sequence). The chain's CDR3 is CSAYTDTQYF. CDR3 nucleotide sequence: TGCAGTGCCTACACAGATACGCAGTATTTT.

With respect to this clone: The identical CDR3 is also encoded by other nucleotide sequences in the sample. This chain links TRBV5-4 with TRBJ2-7; TRBD2 might be the D (6 bases). The CDR3 length is 14 residues. V dropped 0 bases and J dropped 4 bases, with 11 bases sitting between them. Germline V gene data show CDR1 as SGHNT and CDR2 as YYREEE (reference sequence). The CDR3 nucleotides read TGTGCCAGCAGCTTGGCGGGAGTATCGTACGAGCAGTACTTC. Its translation is CASSLAGVSYEQYF.

Worth noting for this clone: Other DNA sequences in this sample translate to the same CDR3. The V call is TRBV15, the J call TRBJ2-3; D is unclear. Trimming removed 0 bases from V and 3 bases from J, with 1 base in between. The CDR3 is 12 residues long. CDR1 is LNHNV, CDR2 YYDKDF, per germline (reference sequence). CDR3 bases: TGTGCCACCAGCAGAGAGACAGATACGCAGTATTTT. This encodes CATSRETDTQYF.

This clone was seen more than once but under ten times. The rearrangement uses TRBV6-1 and TRBJ2-7, with 10 positions matching TRBD1. The CDR3 totals 15 residues. V lost 2 bases, J lost 5 bases, and 6 bases stayed unmatched. Germline CDR1 and CDR2: MNHNS and SASEGT. As DNA, the CDR3 is TGTGCCAGCAGTGAATTGGGACAGGGGTCGGACGAGCAGTACTTC. Protein: CASSELGQGSDEQYF.

The rearrangement links TRBV9 to TRBJ2-1; 9 bases match TRBD2. The germline V gene encodes CDR1 SGDLS and CDR2 YYNGEE. The length of the CDR3 is 16 residues. V lost 4 bases and J lost 12; bases outside the gene matches: 17. The CDR3 region is CASSPRSGGRASGQFF. In nucleotides, the CDR3 is TGTGCCAGCAGCCCCCGATCCGGCGGGAGGGCCTCTGGGCAGTTCTTC.

The V call is TRBV30, the J call TRBJ2-2, with 7 positions matching TRBD1. CDR3 length: 16 residues. V lost 2 bases and J lost 6; bases outside the gene matches: 12. The germline gives CDR1 GTSNPN, CDR2 SVGIG (reference sequence). This CDR3 is CAWSPIRTGIAGELFF. The CDR3 DNA sequence: TGTGCCTGGAGTCCGATAAGGACAGGAATAGCCGGGGAGCTGTTTTTT.

J is TRBJ2-2 and V is TRBV9; unclear D gene. Germline V CDR1 and CDR2: SGDLS, YYNGEE. V lost 4 bases, J lost 4 bases, and 8 bases lay in between. The length of the CDR3 is 13 residues. The CDR3 loop is CASSPLVTGELFF. The CDR3 DNA reads TGTGCCAGCAGCCCCCTGGTCACCGGGGAGCTGTTTTTT.

The J gene is TRBJ1-1, the V gene TRBV9, with TRBD1 matching 9 bases. Germline assignment: CDR1 SGDLS and CDR2 YYNGEE. The CDR3 runs to 15 residues. With 3 bases clipped from V and 3 bases from J, the junction kept 6 bases outside the gene matches. The CDR3 nucleotides are TGTGCCAGCAGCGCACGACAGGGGGGTCACACTGAAGCTTTCTTT. Its translation is CASSARQGGHTEAFF.

The V call is TRBV9, the J call TRBJ2-3; D is perhaps TRBD1 or TRBD2 (5 bases each). The CDR3 is 14 amino acids. Germline V gene sequence: CDR1 SGDLS, CDR2 YYNGEE. V was pared by 3 bases and J by 5 bases, with 13 bases between. CDR3 amino acids: CASSAGTRGDTQYF. For the CDR3, the DNA is TGTGCCAGCAGCGCCGGGACGAGGGGAGATACGCAGTATTTT.